The subject of this entry is one TCR beta chain. Antigen unknown. The sample originates from a study of shared clonotypes between healthy human individuals. The study's findings and limits: The sole specimen, blood, was sampled, and tissue repertoires likely differ.

The V and J ends lost 5 bases and 3 bases respectively, with 15 bases between them. The CDR3 covers 15 residues. In germline, CDR1 is SGHTA, CDR2 FQGNSA. Using immunoSEQ multiplex PCR, the repertoire was profiled, and TCRdb retains in-frame clones only, with some absent. The table lists about 2.4 million clones, 93% of them singletons. The TCR was taken from a man aged 18 to 29 in good health. Some clones in this sample may be carry-over from other donors' samples. The sequencing input was naive CD4+ T cells from PBMCs. As to subset: CD45RA+ positively selected. V is TRBV7-2 and J is TRBJ2-3, with TRBD1 as a possible D gene (6 bases). Here the CDR3 reads CASSAYRVGTDTQYF. CDR3 coding DNA: TGTGCCAGCAGCGCATACAGGGTGGGGACAGATACGCAGTATTTT.